What follows describes a single T cell receptor (beta chain). Its antigen remains unknown. Trimming pared 0 bases from V and 8 bases from J, leaving 11 bases between. This CDR3 has 14 amino acids. Germline CDR1 and CDR2: MNHEY and SVGEGT. The data derive from a study of T cell responses to AZD1222 COVID-19 vaccine. Study-wide points: Along spike, vaccine-associated CD4 TCRs were found throughout, with dominance at 160-218 and 743-854. Clonal diversity was possibly underestimated; the donors were predominantly white British and more often female. Baseline testing showed seropositivity in only six AZD1222 recipients. Without day 14 samples, only post-peak T cell repertoires were studied.

The data were produced by immunoSEQ multiplex PCR, yet TCRdb's version contains in-frame clones alone and is incomplete. This table holds approximately 110,000 clones, over 75% found once. The source is an adult in good health. The starting material was peripheral blood, obtained on day 0 of AZD1222 vaccination. The chain links TRBV6-2 or TRBV6-3 to TRBJ2-1; D is ambiguous. CDR3 DNA sequence: TGTGCCAGCAGTTACTCGGTCCGAAAGGATGAGCAGTTCTTC. Translating gives CASSYSVRKDEQFF.